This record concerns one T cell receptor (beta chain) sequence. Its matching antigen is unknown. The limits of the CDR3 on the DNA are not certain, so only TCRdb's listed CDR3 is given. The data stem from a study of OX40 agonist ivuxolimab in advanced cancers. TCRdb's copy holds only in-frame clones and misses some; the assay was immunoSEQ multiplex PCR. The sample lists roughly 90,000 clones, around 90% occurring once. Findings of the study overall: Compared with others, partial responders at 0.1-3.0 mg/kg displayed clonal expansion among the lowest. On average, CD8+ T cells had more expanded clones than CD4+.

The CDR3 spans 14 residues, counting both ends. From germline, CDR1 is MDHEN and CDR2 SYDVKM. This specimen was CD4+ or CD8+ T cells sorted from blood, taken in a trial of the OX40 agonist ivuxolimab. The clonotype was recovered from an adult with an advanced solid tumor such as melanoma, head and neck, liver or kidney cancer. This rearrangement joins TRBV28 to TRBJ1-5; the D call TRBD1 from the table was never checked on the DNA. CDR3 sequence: CASSILGPNQPQHF.